This paragraph covers one TCR beta chain sequence. CDR3 length: 14 residues. The germline V gene encodes CDR1 SGDLS and CDR2 YYNGEE. Trimming left V 6 bases short and J 1 base short, with 12 bases between. The record originates from a study of blood T cell repertoires in COVID-19. Study-wide context: PBMCs, B-cell-depleted T cells, or T cells were the source of the cDNA or gDNA that made up the material.

Per the study methods: It was from reference gene primer amplification that nucleated cell counts were estimated. Data came from immunoSEQ multiplex PCR; TCRdb stores just in-frame clones and leaves some out. Clone size and the V and J calls come from that table; the DNA yielded D and trimming. The sample has around 190,000 clones, 88% seen once. The clonotype was recovered from a young man with active or convalescent COVID-19. The specimen sequenced was peripheral blood. This chain joins TRBV9 and TRBJ2-3; D gene ambiguous. In DNA, the CDR3 is TGTGCCAGCACCTACTCCAGCGGCACAGATACGCAGTATTTT. Residues: CASTYSSGTDTQYF.